One and the same sample provided the 32 T cell receptor beta chains below, sequenced in a study of CD8+CD57+ T cells in acquired aplastic anemia. TCR beta VDJ and CDR3 profiling used genomic DNA as template. One entry per CDR3 protein, called by TCRdb with MiXCR from the reads. The data show about 110,000 distinct CDR3 sequences, 40% to 60% seen once. The sequencing input was sorted CD4+, CD8+, or CD8+CD57+ T cells (not recorded which) from PBMCs. The receptor source for this set is a human donor in good health, serving as a control.

This clonotype was detected many times. CDR3 in amino acids: CASSKIIGDRLEGYTF. The CDR3 DNA follows: TGTGCCAGCAGCAAAATAATAGGGGACAGGCTAGAGGGCTACACCTTC. The gene calls are TRBV7-3 and TRBJ1-2; TRBD1 agrees at 8 bases. This CDR3 comprises 16 residues. V lost 5 bases, J lost 8 bases, and 16 bases stayed unmatched. Germline CDR1 is SGHTA and CDR2 is FQGTGA.

In this sample, this clonotype turned up many times. The V call is TRBV13, the J call TRBJ2-2; 13 bases align to TRBD2. V dropped 5 bases and J dropped 0; count of bases not matched to a gene: 9. The CDR3 is 19 amino acids. CDR1 and CDR2 from the germline V gene are PRHDT and FYEKMQ (reference sequence). The CDR3 DNA sequence: TGTGCCAGCAGCGGCCGACTAGCGGGGGGAACACCGAACACCGGGGAGCTGTTTTTT. It encodes CASSGRLAGGTPNTGELFF.

The chain employs TRBV25-1 and TRBJ1-6; the match to TRBD1 covers 8 bases. This CDR3 contains 18 residues. Germline-derived CDR1 and CDR2 are MGHDK and SYGVNS. Trimming took 4 bases from V and 2 from J; bases not matched to a gene: 10. The CDR3 nucleotides are TGTGCCAGCAGTGGGGGGGGCAGGGGGCTCACCTATAATTCACCCCTCCACTTT. Its protein is CASSGGGRGLTYNSPLHF.

The V and J genes are TRBV2 and TRBJ1-4; 9 bases align to TRBD1. The V segment lost 6 bases and the J segment 7 bases; nucleotides outside the gene matches: 3. Per the germline V gene, CDR1 is SNHLY and CDR2 is FYNNEI. This CDR3 is built from 13 residues. DNA of the CDR3: TGTGCCAGCAGCGGGACAGGGTTTGAAAAACTGTTTTTT. The encoded protein is CASSGTGFEKLFF.

There are a few counts of this clonotype. One end of the junction does not line up with germline, which may come from a read error. The chain employs TRBV25-1 and TRBJ2-1; 10 bases map to TRBD2. Germline V lookup: CDR1 MGHDK, CDR2 SYGVNS. The CDR3 is made up of 15 amino acids. As DNA, the CDR3 is TGCGCCAGCAGTGAACAACTAGCGGGGCGGCATGAGCAGTTCTTC. Translated, it gives CASSEQLAGRHEQFF.

The gene calls are TRBV7-2 and TRBJ2-1; D might be TRBD1 or TRBD2, each matching 5 bases. CDR1 is SGHTA and CDR2 is FQGNSA in the germline V gene. V lost 0 bases to trimming and J lost 1 base, with 13 bases between them. The CDR3 is 17 residues long. The CDR3 region has the DNA TGTGCCAGCAGCTTAGCGCGGCCGGGGCGTTCCTACAATGAGCAGTTCTTC. Its translation: CASSLARPGRSYNEQFF.

Here the CDR3 reads CASSTQSRREQFF. CDR3 in DNA: TGTGCCAGTAGTACCCAGAGCCGGCGTGAGCAGTTCTTC. The chain uses TRBV19 and TRBJ2-1; no reliable D call. The germline CDR1 and CDR2 sequences are LNHDA and SQIVND (reference sequence). V was shortened by 4 bases and J by 9 bases, with 13 bases between the two germline ends. The CDR3 runs to 13 residues.

This clonotype showed up just once. The genes are TRBV10-3 and TRBJ2-1; the D gene is possibly TRBD1 (5 bases). The CDR3 totals 12 residues. CDR1 is ENHRY, CDR2 SYGVKD, per germline. V lost 10 bases and J lost 5, with 12 bases in between. The CDR3 protein is CATMDTNNEQFF. The DNA for the CDR3 is TGTGCCACCATGGACACTAACAATGAGCAGTTCTTC.

The V gene is TRBV25-1, the J gene TRBJ1-6; D ambiguous. In germline, CDR1 is MGHDK, CDR2 SYGVNS. The CDR3 is 13 residues long. Trimming stripped 7 bases from V and 4 bases from J, with 8 bases between. CDR3 amino acids: CASTARYNSPLHF. The CDR3 nucleotides read TGTGCCAGCACGGCTAGATATAATTCACCCCTCCACTTT.

The sample holds one count of this clonotype. The J gene is TRBJ2-3, the V gene TRBV10-1, with TRBD2 matching 11 bases. V lost 2 bases and J lost 3; bases outside the gene matches: 7. The CDR3 runs to 17 residues. Per the germline V gene, CDR1 is WNHNN and CDR2 is SYGVQD (reference sequence). This CDR3 reads CASSEARGLAGTDTQYF. The CDR3 DNA reads as TGCGCCAGCAGTGAGGCACGAGGACTAGCGGGTACAGATACGCAGTATTTT.

This clonotype was seen repeatedly, ten times or more. The genes are TRBV28 and TRBJ2-7, with D unclear. CDR3 length: 12 amino acids. Trimming cost V 7 bases and J 4 bases, with 11 bases left between them. Germline lookup yields CDR1 MDHEN and CDR2 SYDVKM. CDR3 sequence: CASTSTPYEQYF. The CDR3 nucleotides read TGTGCCAGCACTAGTACGCCTTACGAGCAGTACTTC.

This clonotype came up a few times. The rearrangement joins TRBV12-3 or TRBV12-4 to TRBJ1-2; 10 bases map to TRBD1. The junction had 5 bases not matched to a gene; V was cut back by 3 bases and J by 7 bases. This CDR3 has 14 residues. CDR3 nucleotides: TGTGCCAGCAGTTTTCCGGGACAGGGGAGTGGCTACACCTTC. Translating gives CASSFPGQGSGYTF.

In its sample, this clonotype was seen many times. The V gene is TRBV4-1, the J gene TRBJ2-7; no clear D. Trimming removed 0 bases at V and 0 bases at J, with 12 bases between. The CDR3 has 16 residues. Germline CDR1 and CDR2: MGHRA and YSYEKL. This CDR3 is CASSQEPKASSYEQYF. In nucleotides, the CDR3 is TGCGCCAGCAGCCAAGAACCGAAGGCGAGCTCCTACGAGCAGTACTTC.

The chain has TRBV7-2 and TRBJ2-5; D is uncertain. The CDR3 is 12 residues long. Between the trimmed V and J ends, which lost 4 bases and 4 bases, there was a span of 7 bases. The V gene's germline CDR1 is SGHTA and CDR2 FQGNSA. As DNA, the CDR3 is TGTGCCAGCAGCTCCCTCTCAGAGACCCAGTACTTC. It is translated as CASSSLSETQYF.

The table lists this clonotype with many counts. The chain recombines TRBV6-1 with TRBJ2-7; the D gene is possibly TRBD1 (5 bases). The CDR3 extends over 15 amino acids. The V gene's germline CDR1 is MNHNS and CDR2 SASEGT. V gave up 7 bases and J gave up 5 bases, with 21 bases separating them. CDR3 region: CASTAPEKGVHEQYF. The CDR3 bases are TGTGCCAGCACCGCCCCGGAGAAAGGGGTCCACGAGCAGTACTTC.

This clonotype came up many times. V usage is TRBV19 and J usage is TRBJ2-7, with 8 bases identical to TRBD1. After removal of 1 base from V and 9 bases from J, the junction contained 5 bases not matched to a gene. The germline V gene has CDR1 LNHDA and CDR2 SQIVND (reference sequence). The length of the CDR3 is 13 residues. The CDR3 here is CASSIGQGWWQYF. The CDR3 coding sequence is TGTGCCAGTAGTATAGGACAGGGGTGGTGGCAGTACTTC.

This clonotype has a count of ten or more. The rearrangement links TRBV6-5 to TRBJ2-5; no reliable D call. The CDR3 has 16 residues. CDR1 is MNHEY and CDR2 is SVGAGI in the germline V gene. V was trimmed by 1 base and J by 5 bases, leaving 17 bases between them. CDR3 coding DNA: TGTGCCAGCAGTTACTGGACGGGCAGTTTGACGGAGACCCAGTACTTC. Amino acids: CASSYWTGSLTETQYF.

This clonotype was recorded many times. The chain couples TRBV9 to TRBJ1-2; perhaps TRBD1 as D (5 bases). Germline V gene sequence: CDR1 SGDLS, CDR2 YYNGEE. The CDR3 totals 15 residues. V gave up 4 bases and J gave up 0 bases, with 13 bases separating them. The chain's CDR3 is CASSPSGTTNYGYTF. CDR3 nucleotides: TGTGCCAGCAGCCCTTCAGGGACGACTAACTATGGCTACACCTTC. Full variable domain (missing parts from reference TRBV9 and TRBJ1-2): DSGVTQTPKHLITATGQRVTLRCSPRSGDLSVYWYQQSLDQGLQFLIQYYNGEERAKGNILERFSAQQFPDLHSELNLSSLELGDSALYFCASSPSGTTNYGYTFGSGTRLTVV.

This clonotype was observed many times. This rearrangement joins TRBV6-5 to TRBJ1-6; 8 bases match TRBD1. The CDR3 has 16 amino acids. The junction had 3 bases not matched to a gene; V was cut back by 0 bases and J by 5 bases. Germline CDR1 is MNHEY and CDR2 is SVGAGI. In DNA form, the CDR3 reads TGTGCCAGCAGTTACTCGCAGGACAGGGATAATTCACCCCTCCACTTT. It specifies CASSYSQDRDNSPLHF.

In this sample, this clonotype turned up many times. This chain uses TRBV20-1 with TRBJ2-1; D possibly matches TRBD1 or TRBD2 (6 bases each). The CDR3 length is 14 residues. V lost 6 bases and J lost 8, with 20 bases in between. Germline CDR1 is DFQATT and CDR2 is SNEGSKA (reference sequence). The CDR3 loop is CSATPVRGRDEQFF. DNA for the CDR3: TGCAGTGCGACTCCCGTACGGGGGCGGGATGAGCAGTTCTTC.

The chain joins TRBV20-1 to TRBJ2-7, with 12 positions matching TRBD1. This CDR3 region has 15 residues. V lost 6 bases, J lost 4 bases, and 10 bases stayed unmatched. The germline V gene encodes CDR1 DFQATT and CDR2 SNEGSKA (reference sequence). CDR3 in DNA: TGCAGTGCCCCTTTCGGGACAGGGGGCCCTTACGAGCAGTACTTC. Translated: CSAPFGTGGPYEQYF.

V usage is TRBV19 and J usage is TRBJ2-2, with D perhaps matching TRBD1 (6 bases). From germline, CDR1 is LNHDA and CDR2 SQIVND (reference sequence). The CDR3 loop spans 13 amino acids. V dropped 11 bases and J dropped 6 bases, with 16 bases sitting between them. The CDR3 spells CAAAVGHPGELFF. The CDR3 region has the DNA TGTGCCGCGGCGGTGGGACATCCCGGGGAGCTGTTTTTT. Full variable domain (outside the CDR3, taken from reference TRBV19 and TRBJ2-2): DGGITQSPKYLFRKEGQNVTLSCEQNLNHDAMYWYRQDPGQGLRLIYYSQIVNDFQKGDIAEGYSVSREKKESFPLTVTSAQKNPTAFYLCAAAVGHPGELFFGEGSRLTVL.

The V gene is TRBV12-3 or TRBV12-4, the J gene TRBJ2-3, with 15 bases identical to TRBD2. The CDR3 is 16 amino acids. Trimming cost V 6 bases and J 5 bases; bases outside gene matches: 6. The CDR3 protein is CASSGTSGGLGDTQYF. In DNA form, the CDR3 reads TGTGCCAGCAGCGGGACTAGCGGGGGGCTGGGAGATACGCAGTATTTT.

This clonotype was seen a single time. CDR3 in amino acids: CASSFVAASGSYEQYF. The CDR3 bases are TGTGCCAGCAGCTTTGTAGCGGCTAGCGGGAGTTACGAGCAGTACTTC. The chain has TRBV11-2 and TRBJ2-7, with TRBD2 matching 10 bases. Germline V gives CDR1 SGHAT, CDR2 FQNNGV. J was trimmed by 4 bases and V by 3 bases; bases with no gene match: 9. The CDR3 contains 16 residues.

V gene TRBV11-1 combines with J gene TRBJ2-1; 11 bases match TRBD2. CDR1 SGHAT and CDR2 FQDESV come from the germline V gene (reference sequence). V was pared by 7 bases and J by 7 bases, with 6 bases of the junction left unmatched. The CDR3 totals 14 residues. CDR3 nucleotides: TGTGCCAGCATCGGGACTAGCGGTGGGAATGAGCAGTTCTTC. Its translation is CASIGTSGGNEQFF.

There are many counts of this clonotype. The rearrangement links TRBV27 to TRBJ1-2; tentatively, D is TRBD1 (6 bases). The CDR3 totals 15 residues. The germline V and J ends were trimmed by 4 bases and 2 bases, with 14 bases remaining between them. The germline gives CDR1 MNHEY, CDR2 SMNVEV (reference sequence). CDR3 nucleotides: TGTGCCAGCAGTTCAAGCCCCAGGGGCAACTATGGCTACACCTTC. The encoded protein is CASSSSPRGNYGYTF.

The chain couples TRBV9 to TRBJ2-2; TRBD1 agrees at 7 bases. The germline V gene has CDR1 SGDLS and CDR2 YYNGEE. V dropped 3 bases and J dropped 4; count of bases not matched to a gene: 3. The CDR3 sequence is 14 residues long. The CDR3 coding sequence is TGTGCCAGCAGCGCGGGACAGTCCACCGGGGAGCTGTTTTTT. Translation gives CASSAGQSTGELFF.

The chain recombines TRBV19 with TRBJ1-1; TRBD1 agrees at 8 bases. The CDR3 extends over 14 amino acids. The germline V gene encodes CDR1 LNHDA and CDR2 SQIVND (reference sequence). Trimming at V came to 5 bases and at J to 4 bases, leaving 6 bases not matched to a gene. CDR3 amino acids: CASSSTGTGTEAFF. CDR3 sequence (DNA): TGTGCCAGTAGTTCGACCGGGACAGGCACTGAAGCTTTCTTT.

This clonotype was seen once. A much larger clonotype is one base distant, so this may be a read error. The chain has TRBV30 and TRBJ2-1; a weak D match, TRBD1 (6 bases). V dropped 1 base and J dropped 4 bases, with 8 bases sitting between them. Germline V CDR1 and CDR2: GTSNPN, SVGIG (reference sequence). CDR3 length: 13 amino acids. CDR3 region: CAWSAGAYNEQFF. For the CDR3, the DNA is TGTGCCTGGAGTGCAGGGGCGTACAATGAGCAGTTCTTC.

The chain has TRBV29-1 and TRBJ2-7; no reliable D call. Germline loops: CDR1 SQVTM, CDR2 ANQGSEA. The CDR3 loop spans 12 amino acids. Deletions cut 3 bases from V and 0 bases from J, with 6 bases between. CDR3 DNA sequence: TGCAGCGTTGAGCATAGCTCCTACGAGCAGTACTTC. Translating it yields CSVEHSSYEQYF.

The chain combines TRBV15 with TRBJ1-2; D gene uncertain. CDR1 and CDR2 (germline): LNHNV, YYDKDF (reference sequence). This CDR3 region has 15 residues. The ends were cut back, 4 bases at V and 2 bases at J, with 14 bases in the middle. CDR3 in DNA: TGTGCCACCAGCATGTCCCGGACCACAAACTATGGCTACACCTTC. Its protein product is CATSMSRTTNYGYTF.

Ten or more counts support this clonotype. V is TRBV20-1 and J is TRBJ1-3; 9 bases line up with TRBD1. The CDR3 sequence is 18 residues long. The V gene end was trimmed by 2 bases and the J gene end by 0 bases; junction bases not matched to a gene: 11. In germline, CDR1 is DFQATT, CDR2 SNEGSKA (reference sequence). The CDR3 is CSARYPGQGEHSGNTIYF. The DNA for the CDR3 is TGCAGTGCTAGATATCCGGGACAGGGAGAACACTCTGGAAACACCATATATTTT.